This T cell receptor (beta chain) was sequenced during a study of shared T cell receptors in the human thymus. Repertoires were generated with immunoSEQ multiplex PCR, while TCRdb's copy carries only in-frame clones and drops some. This sample has approximately 730,000 clones, with approximately 83% found just once. This same sample was also taken into another study, of human thymus T cells.

Sequencing input: thymocytes. The receptor comes from a girl under two years old with a congenital heart defect.

The CDR3 nucleotides are TGTGCCAGCAGCCCCCTGGGAGGGCCCAACACTGAAGCTTTCTTT. Translating gives CASSPLGGPNTEAFF. V is TRBV7-9 and J is TRBJ1-1; D not resolved. The CDR3 runs to 15 residues. Germline V gene sequence: CDR1 SEHNR, CDR2 FQNEAQ (reference sequence). Trimming took 5 bases from V and 2 from J, leaving 15 bases between them. The whole variable domain, remainder taken from reference TRBV7-9 and TRBJ1-1, is DTGVSQNPRHKITKRGQNVTFRCDPISEHNRLYWYRQTLGQGPEFLTYFQNEAQLEKSRLLSDRFSAERPKGSFSTLEIQRTEQGDSAMYLCASSPLGGPNTEAFFGQGTRLTVV.